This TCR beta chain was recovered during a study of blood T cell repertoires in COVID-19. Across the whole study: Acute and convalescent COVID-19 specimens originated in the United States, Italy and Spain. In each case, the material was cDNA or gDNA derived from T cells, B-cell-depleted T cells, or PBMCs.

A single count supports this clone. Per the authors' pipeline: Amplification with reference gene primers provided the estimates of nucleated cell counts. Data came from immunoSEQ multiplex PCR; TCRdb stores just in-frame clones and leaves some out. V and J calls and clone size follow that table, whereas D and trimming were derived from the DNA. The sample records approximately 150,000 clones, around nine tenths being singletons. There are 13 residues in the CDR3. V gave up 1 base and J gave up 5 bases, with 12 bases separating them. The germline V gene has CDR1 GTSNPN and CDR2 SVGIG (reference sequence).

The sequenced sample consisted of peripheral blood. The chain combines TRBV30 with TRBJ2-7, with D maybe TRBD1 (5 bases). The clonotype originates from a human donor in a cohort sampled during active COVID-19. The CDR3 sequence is CAWSAGLQDEQYF. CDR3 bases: TGTGCCTGGAGTGCAGGGTTGCAGGACGAGCAGTACTTC.